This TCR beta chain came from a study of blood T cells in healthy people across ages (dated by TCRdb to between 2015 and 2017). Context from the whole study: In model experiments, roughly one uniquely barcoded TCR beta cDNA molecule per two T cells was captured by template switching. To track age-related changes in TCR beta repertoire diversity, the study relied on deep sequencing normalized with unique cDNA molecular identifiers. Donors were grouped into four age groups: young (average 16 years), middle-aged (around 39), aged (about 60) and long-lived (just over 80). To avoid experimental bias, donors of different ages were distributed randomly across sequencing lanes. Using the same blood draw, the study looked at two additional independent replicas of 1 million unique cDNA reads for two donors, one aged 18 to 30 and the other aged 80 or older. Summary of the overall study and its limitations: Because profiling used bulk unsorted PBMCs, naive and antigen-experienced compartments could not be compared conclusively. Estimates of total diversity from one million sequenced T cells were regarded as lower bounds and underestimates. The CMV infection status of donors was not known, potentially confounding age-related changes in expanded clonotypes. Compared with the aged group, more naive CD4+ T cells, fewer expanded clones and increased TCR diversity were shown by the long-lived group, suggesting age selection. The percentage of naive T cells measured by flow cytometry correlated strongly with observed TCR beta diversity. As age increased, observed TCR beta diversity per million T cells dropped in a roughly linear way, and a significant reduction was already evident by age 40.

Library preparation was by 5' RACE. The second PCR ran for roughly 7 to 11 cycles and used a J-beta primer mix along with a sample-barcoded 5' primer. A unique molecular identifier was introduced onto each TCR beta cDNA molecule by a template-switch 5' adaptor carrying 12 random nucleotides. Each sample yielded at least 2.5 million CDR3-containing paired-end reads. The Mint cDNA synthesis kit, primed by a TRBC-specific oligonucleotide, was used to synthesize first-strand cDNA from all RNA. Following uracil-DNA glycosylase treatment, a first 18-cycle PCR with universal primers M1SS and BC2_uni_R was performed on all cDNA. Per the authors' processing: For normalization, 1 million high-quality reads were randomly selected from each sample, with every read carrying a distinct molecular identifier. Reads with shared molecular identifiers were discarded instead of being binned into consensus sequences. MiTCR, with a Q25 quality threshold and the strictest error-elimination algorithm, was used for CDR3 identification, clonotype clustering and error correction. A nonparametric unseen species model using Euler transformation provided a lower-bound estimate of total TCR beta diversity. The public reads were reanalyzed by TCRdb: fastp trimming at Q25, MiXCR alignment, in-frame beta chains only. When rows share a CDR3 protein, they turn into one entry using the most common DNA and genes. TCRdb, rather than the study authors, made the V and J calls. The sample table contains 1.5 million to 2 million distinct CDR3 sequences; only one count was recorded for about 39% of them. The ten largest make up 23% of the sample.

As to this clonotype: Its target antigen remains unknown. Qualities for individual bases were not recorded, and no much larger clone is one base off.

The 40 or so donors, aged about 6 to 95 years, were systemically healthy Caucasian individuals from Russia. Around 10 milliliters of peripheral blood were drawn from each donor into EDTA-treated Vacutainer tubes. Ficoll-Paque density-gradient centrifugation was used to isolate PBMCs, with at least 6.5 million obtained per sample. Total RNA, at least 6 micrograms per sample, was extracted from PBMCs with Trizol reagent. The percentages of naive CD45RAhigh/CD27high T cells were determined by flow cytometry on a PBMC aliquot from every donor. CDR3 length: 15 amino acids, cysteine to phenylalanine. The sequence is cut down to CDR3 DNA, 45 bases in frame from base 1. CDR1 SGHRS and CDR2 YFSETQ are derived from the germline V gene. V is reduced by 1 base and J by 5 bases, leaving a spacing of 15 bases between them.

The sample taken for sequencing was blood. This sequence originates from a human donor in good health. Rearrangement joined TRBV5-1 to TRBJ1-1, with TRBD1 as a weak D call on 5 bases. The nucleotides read TGCGCCAGCAGCTTGTTAGGGGATTCGGGTACTGAAGCTTTCTTT. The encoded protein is CASSLLGDSGTEAFF. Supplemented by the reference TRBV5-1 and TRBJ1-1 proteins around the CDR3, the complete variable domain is KAGVTQTPRYLIKTRGQQVTLSCSPISGHRSVSWYQQTPGQGLQFLFEYFSETQRNKGNFPGRFSGRQFSNSRSEMNVSTLELGDSALYLCASSLLGDSGTEAFFGQGTRLTVV.